These 26 T cell receptor beta chains were all obtained from the same sample, sequenced in a study of T cells in tuberculosis. After thawing and overnight rest, PBMC were stained with GMM-loaded CD1B tetramer, viability dye and anti-CD3 for sorting. C32 glucose monomycolate from Rhodococcus equi was loaded onto the CD1B tetramers. The method was immunoSEQ multiplex PCR; TCRdb's version includes in-frame clones alone and lacks a portion of them. Found here are 70,000 to 95,000 clones, approximately 90% of them singletons; the top ten hold around 1.8%. The sample taken for sequencing was CD1b-GMM tetramer-negative cells sorted from PBMCs. These receptor sequences come from an adult woman with latent tuberculosis.

This clone was seen a single time. This chain links TRBV15 with TRBJ1-3; 9 positions agree with TRBD1. Germline CDR1 reads LNHNV; CDR2 reads YYDKDF (reference sequence). The trim removed 5 bases at V and 1 base at J, leaving 3 bases unmatched. The CDR3 loop spans 15 amino acids. CDR3 protein: CATSVDRGSGNTIYF. The CDR3 DNA follows: TGTGCCACCAGCGTTGACAGGGGGTCTGGAAACACCATATATTTT.

In its sample, this clone was seen once. The chain joins TRBV5-6 to TRBJ2-5; D not resolved. Per the germline V gene, CDR1 is SGHDT and CDR2 is YYEEEE. Between the trimmed V and J ends, which lost 0 bases and 1 base, there was a span of 7 bases. The CDR3 contains 14 residues. The CDR3 nucleotides are TGTGCCAGCAGCTTGGGAGGCCTCCAAGAGACCCAGTACTTC. Translation: CASSLGGLQETQYF.

J is TRBJ2-5 and V is TRBV11-2; tentatively, D is TRBD2 (5 bases). The CDR3 loop spans 12 amino acids. Germline assignment: CDR1 SGHAT and CDR2 FQNNGV. V lost 5 bases and J 9 bases, leaving 13 bases between the germline ends. The CDR3 is CASSQVEGAQYF. Here the CDR3 DNA reads TGTGCCAGCAGCCAGGTCGAGGGAGCCCAGTACTTC.

The V call is TRBV27, the J call TRBJ2-1, with TRBD1 as a possible D gene (6 bases). CDR1 is MNHEY, CDR2 SMNVEV, per germline (reference sequence). Trimming left V 5 bases short and J 8 bases short, with 16 bases between. The CDR3 sequence is 14 residues long. For the CDR3, the DNA is TGTGCCAGCAGTGCACTCGACAGGTCCGATGAGCAGTTCTTC. Its protein is CASSALDRSDEQFF.

The chain has TRBV2 and TRBJ1-2; D uncertain. Per the germline V gene, CDR1 is SNHLY and CDR2 is FYNNEI. This CDR3 spans 13 amino acids. V was cut by 4 bases and J by 3 bases, with 9 bases left in between. This chain's CDR3 is CASSARLDYGYTF. The DNA for the CDR3 is TGTGCCAGCAGTGCGCGACTTGACTATGGCTACACCTTC.

The J gene is TRBJ2-3, the V gene TRBV7-9; TRBD1 agrees at 8 bases. Trimming took 5 bases from V and 1 from J; bases not matched to a gene: 5. The CDR3 is 15 residues long. CDR1 and CDR2 from the germline V gene are SEHNR and FQNEAQ (reference sequence). The CDR3 coding sequence is TGTGCCAGCAGCGGACAGGGATCGCGCACAGATACGCAGTATTTT. Translated, it gives CASSGQGSRTDTQYF.

The rearrangement links TRBV4-1 to TRBJ2-7; TRBD2 aligns across 8 bases. V lost 5 bases to trimming and J lost 1 base; unmatched junction nucleotides: 10. The CDR3 spans 16 residues. Germline V gene sequence: CDR1 MGHRA, CDR2 YSYEKL. CDR3 bases: TGCGCCAGCAGCGATCCGGTAGCGGGACCTTCCTACGAGCAGTACTTC. Amino acid sequence: CASSDPVAGPSYEQYF.

Concerning this clone itself: The same CDR3 is also encoded by other DNA sequences in this sample. J is TRBJ1-2 and V is TRBV6-1; the D is unclear. Germline-derived CDR1 and CDR2 are MNHNS and SASEGT. V lost 6 bases and J 5 bases, leaving 13 bases between the germline ends. CDR3 length equals 13 residues. The CDR3 is CASRPDIRYGYTF. CDR3 nucleotide sequence: TGTGCCAGCAGGCCAGACATTAGGTATGGCTACACCTTC.

The chain couples TRBV6-1 to TRBJ2-7, with D possibly TRBD1 on 5 matching bases. The CDR3 has 14 residues. Germline V gene sequence: CDR1 MNHNS, CDR2 SASEGT. The V and J ends lost 6 bases and 0 bases respectively, with 12 bases between them. DNA for the CDR3: TGTGCCAGCAGCCAGGGTTGGAGCTCCTACGAGCAGTACTTC. Its protein product is CASSQGWSSYEQYF.

The chain joins TRBV7-2 to TRBJ2-3; D unresolved. Germline V gene data show CDR1 as SGHTA and CDR2 as FQGNSA. The CDR3 runs to 15 residues. CDR3 nucleotides: TGTGCTACCATGCCATCACAGTATAGCACAGATACGCAGTATTTT. Amino acid sequence: CATMPSQYSTDTQYF.

The J gene is TRBJ2-1, the V gene TRBV2; 8 bases map to TRBD2. Germline CDR1 SNHLY, CDR2 FYNNEI. The V and J ends lost 9 bases and 9 bases, in that order; junction bases with no gene match: 10. The CDR3 extends over 13 amino acids. The CDR3 loop reads CARIRASGGEQFF. Here the CDR3 DNA reads TGTGCCAGAATCAGGGCAAGCGGGGGTGAGCAGTTCTTC.

The V call is TRBV27, the J call TRBJ2-5, with 7 bases aligning to TRBD1. V lost 5 bases, J lost 4 bases, and 4 bases stayed unmatched. CDR3 length equals 13 residues. Germline V lookup: CDR1 MNHEY, CDR2 SMNVEV (reference sequence). CDR3 protein: CASSDRVRETQYF. The CDR3 DNA sequence: TGTGCCAGCAGTGACAGGGTACGAGAGACCCAGTACTTC.

This rearrangement joins TRBV4-2 to TRBJ1-2; D is unresolved. The V gene's germline CDR1 is LGHNA and CDR2 YNFKEQ. Trimming removed 5 bases from V and 7 bases from J, with 23 bases in between. The CDR3 sequence is 16 residues long. The CDR3 loop is CASSSSDVVLLGGYTF. The CDR3 DNA is TGTGCCAGCAGCAGTAGCGATGTAGTTCTCTTGGGTGGCTACACCTTC.

A single count supports this clone. The chain has TRBV9 and TRBJ2-3, with D possibly matching TRBD1 (5 bases). Germline loops: CDR1 SGDLS, CDR2 YYNGEE. V dropped 0 bases and J dropped 1 base, with 12 bases sitting between them. The CDR3 spans 16 residues. The CDR3 nucleotides are TGTGCCAGCAGCGTAGCGGTTGGCAGGGGCACAGATACGCAGTATTTT. Amino acids: CASSVAVGRGTDTQYF.

The rearrangement links TRBV27 to TRBJ2-5; D possibly corresponds to TRBD1 (8 bases). The CDR3 consists of 14 residues. Germline V gene sequence: CDR1 MNHEY, CDR2 SMNVEV (reference sequence). Deletions cut 6 bases from V and 5 bases from J, with 16 bases between. DNA for the CDR3: TGTGCCAGCAGAGGAGACAGGGGAGGGGAGACCCAGTACTTC. Translated, it gives CASRGDRGGETQYF.

The rearrangement uses TRBV6-6 and TRBJ2-1; possibly TRBD1 for D (6 bases). V was clipped by 0 bases and J by 10 bases, with 13 bases between them. The CDR3 runs to 14 residues. The V gene's germline CDR1 is MNHNY and CDR2 SVGAGI (reference sequence). The CDR3 reads CASSYSPGQTEQFF. CDR3 sequence (DNA): TGTGCCAGCAGTTACTCACCCGGACAGACCGAGCAGTTCTTC.

The chain combines TRBV4-1 with TRBJ1-1; 10 nucleotides agree with TRBD1. Unmatched junction bases numbered 2, after V lost 3 bases and J lost 1 base. This CDR3 has 15 amino acids. Germline values: CDR1 MGHRA, CDR2 YSYEKL. CDR3 nucleotides: TGCGCCAGCAGCCAGTGGACAGGGGGGAACACTGAAGCTTTCTTT. This encodes CASSQWTGGNTEAFF.

This chain uses TRBV5-4 with TRBJ2-2; tentatively, D is TRBD1 (6 bases). The CDR3 consists of 16 residues. Per germline, CDR1 SGHNT and CDR2 YYREEE (reference sequence). The V and J ends lost 3 bases and 3 bases respectively, with 15 bases between them. The chain's CDR3 is CASSWRPGQDTGELFF. The CDR3 coding sequence is TGTGCCAGCAGCTGGAGGCCGGGACAAGACACCGGGGAGCTGTTTTTT.

This clone occurred once. The rearrangement uses TRBV14 and TRBJ1-1; the D gene is possibly TRBD1 (5 bases). This CDR3 region has 14 residues. Deletions cut 4 bases from V and 7 bases from J, with 16 bases between. CDR1 and CDR2 from the germline V gene are SGHDN and FVKESK. The CDR3 spells CASSPIQGVGEAFF. DNA of the CDR3: TGTGCCAGCAGCCCGATCCAGGGCGTGGGTGAAGCTTTCTTT. Together with reference TRBV14 and TRBJ1-1, the CDR3 gives the full variable domain: EAGVTQFPSHSVIEKGQTVTLRCDPISGHDNLYWYRRVMGKEIKFLLHFVKESKQDESGMPNNRFLAERTGGTYSTLKVQPAELEDSGVYFCASSPIQGVGEAFFGQGTRLTVV.

The chain is built from TRBV27 and TRBJ2-1, with 11 bases lining up with TRBD2. The trim removed 7 bases at V and 8 bases at J, leaving 10 bases unmatched. Germline CDR1 reads MNHEY; CDR2 reads SMNVEV (reference sequence). The CDR3 is 15 amino acids. The CDR3 sequence is CASNVVVAGGHEQFF. The CDR3 coding sequence is TGTGCCAGCAACGTGGTGGTAGCGGGGGGGCATGAGCAGTTCTTC.

Concerning this clone itself: In the same sample, other DNA sequences code for this CDR3. This chain uses TRBV7-9 with TRBJ2-2; D is unclear. Germline lookup yields CDR1 SEHNR and CDR2 FQNEAQ (reference sequence). V was trimmed by 2 bases and J by 5 bases, leaving 15 bases between them. The CDR3 sequence is 16 residues long. For the CDR3, the DNA is TGTGCCAGCAGCTTAAGCGATGACGGCGGAACCGGGGAGCTGTTTTTT. Translating gives CASSLSDDGGTGELFF. The whole variable domain, remainder taken from reference TRBV7-9 and TRBJ2-2, is DTGVSQNPRHKITKRGQNVTFRCDPISEHNRLYWYRQTLGQGPEFLTYFQNEAQLEKSRLLSDRFSAERPKGSFSTLEIQRTEQGDSAMYLCASSLSDDGGTGELFFGEGSRLTVL.

This chain links TRBV5-4 with TRBJ2-5; D ambiguous. CDR1 and CDR2 (germline): SGHNT, YYREEE (reference sequence). Trimming stripped 1 base from V and 5 bases from J, with 9 bases between. The CDR3 totals 13 residues. In DNA, the CDR3 is TGTGCCAGCAGCTTGAACTACCTGGAGACCCAGTACTTC. Its translation: CASSLNYLETQYF.

The chain is built from TRBV27 and TRBJ1-6, with D uncertain. Trimming cost V 4 bases and J 7 bases, with 8 bases left between them. The CDR3 is 13 amino acids. Germline lookup yields CDR1 MNHEY and CDR2 SMNVEV (reference sequence). In DNA form, the CDR3 reads TGTGCCAGCAGTTACGGGGTGAATTCACCCCTCCACTTT. Protein sequence: CASSYGVNSPLHF.

The chain is built from TRBV19 and TRBJ1-1, with D maybe TRBD1 (5 bases). V shed 2 bases and J shed 4 bases, with 20 bases lying between them. CDR3 length equals 17 residues. Germline V CDR1 and CDR2: LNHDA, SQIVND (reference sequence). The CDR3 here is CASSINNRWGGGTEAFF. In DNA form, the CDR3 reads TGTGCCAGTAGTATAAATAATCGGTGGGGCGGGGGCACTGAAGCTTTCTTT.

The chain recombines TRBV19 with TRBJ2-7; 8 bases match TRBD1. The CDR3 runs to 15 residues. CDR1 and CDR2 (germline): LNHDA, SQIVND (reference sequence). V shed 5 bases and J 2 bases; nucleotides not matched to a gene: 8. The DNA for the CDR3 is TGTGCCAGTAGTCCGAGGACAGGGCTAGCCTACGAGCAGTACTTC. Protein product: CASSPRTGLAYEQYF.

The chain joins TRBV21-1 to TRBJ2-3; whether TRBD2, the table's D call, matches the DNA was not checked. TRBV21-1 is noted as a pseudogene. The CDR3 totals 13 residues. CDR3 DNA: TGTGCCAGCAGCAAAAGGGGCCTAGCGGTGCAGTATTTT. Its protein is CASSKRGLAVQYF.